Below are 15 T cell receptor beta chains sequenced from a single sample in a study of cytomegalovirus exposure and HLA in healthy donors. It was with 60 Vbeta and 13 Jbeta primers that the PCR ran. This table comes from immunoSEQ multiplex PCR, and its TCRdb copy is limited to in-frame clones, with some not included. Of 98,000 or so clones listed, about three quarters are singletons. The sequencing sample was made of PBMCs. These receptors were taken from a man aged 55 to 70 in good health and CMV-seropositive.

The chain joins TRBV7-6 to TRBJ2-7; 14 bases align to TRBD2. Trimming removed 0 bases from V and 4 bases from J; junction bases left unmatched: 2. The germline gives CDR1 SGHVS, CDR2 FNYEAQ. CDR3 length: 16 residues. CDR3 in DNA: TGTGCCAGCAGCTTAGCGGGGACTAGCGGGGGTTACGAGCAGTACTTC. Protein product: CASSLAGTSGGYEQYF.

This chain uses TRBV19 with TRBJ2-1; 11 positions match TRBD2. Losses at the gene ends were 5 bases for V and 5 bases for J; bases not matched to a gene: 5. The V gene's germline CDR1 is LNHDA and CDR2 SQIVND (reference sequence). The CDR3 spans 15 residues. For the CDR3, the DNA is TGTGCCAGTAGTCTCGTAGCGGGGGGGAACAATGAGCAGTTCTTC. Translated: CASSLVAGGNNEQFF. Drawing the rest from reference TRBV19 and TRBJ2-1, the complete variable domain is DGGITQSPKYLFRKEGQNVTLSCEQNLNHDAMYWYRQDPGQGLRLIYYSQIVNDFQKGDIAEGYSVSREKKESFPLTVTSAQKNPTAFYLCASSLVAGGNNEQFFGPGTRLTVL.

The chain couples TRBV5-1 to TRBJ2-3; 8 bases fit TRBD2. V was pared by 0 bases and J by 1 base, with 10 bases of the junction left unmatched. Germline V gene sequence: CDR1 SGHRS, CDR2 YFSETQ. The CDR3 sequence is 18 residues long. The CDR3 sequence: CASSLGSGALVGTDTQYF. As DNA, the CDR3 is TGCGCCAGCAGCTTGGGTAGCGGGGCCTTAGTTGGCACAGATACGCAGTATTTT.

The chain joins TRBV19 to TRBJ2-7, with D maybe TRBD1 (5 bases). This CDR3 is 14 amino acids long. V dropped 7 bases and J dropped 0 bases, with 13 bases sitting between them. Germline lookup yields CDR1 LNHDA and CDR2 SQIVND (reference sequence). As DNA, the CDR3 is TGTGCCAGTAATAGACAGCTCAGCTCCTACGAGCAGTACTTC. It codes for CASNRQLSSYEQYF.

V usage is TRBV5-1 and J usage is TRBJ2-6, with a possible D match to TRBD1 (6 bases). Germline V CDR1 and CDR2: SGHRS, YFSETQ. V was cut by 0 bases and J by 4 bases, with 11 bases left in between. The CDR3 runs to 16 residues. The CDR3 loop reads CASSLGGGLGANVLTF. The CDR3 region has the DNA TGCGCCAGCAGCTTGGGTGGGGGCTTGGGGGCCAACGTCCTGACTTTC.

The chain has TRBV7-2 and TRBJ1-1; possibly TRBD1 for D (5 bases). The CDR3 covers 14 residues. CDR1 is SGHTA, CDR2 FQGNSA, per germline. V was cut by 5 bases and J by 5 bases, with 15 bases left in between. The CDR3 nucleotides are TGTGCCAGCAGCGAGACCCGGAGGGGTACTGAAGCTTTCTTT. This translates into CASSETRRGTEAFF.

This clone was counted at least ten times. The genes are TRBV10-2 and TRBJ2-1; a possible D gene is TRBD1 (6 bases). Per germline, CDR1 WSHSY and CDR2 SAAADI. V was clipped by 4 bases and J by 0 bases, with 13 bases between them. CDR3 length equals 16 residues. The CDR3 sequence: CASSGWGQSSYNEQFF. The CDR3 DNA is TGCGCCAGCAGTGGGTGGGGACAAAGCTCCTACAATGAGCAGTTCTTC.

The chain recombines TRBV19 with TRBJ1-5; D may be TRBD1 (5 bases). The germline gives CDR1 LNHDA, CDR2 SQIVND (reference sequence). Trimming left V 1 base short and J 0 bases short, with 19 bases between. This CDR3 is built from 19 residues. The DNA of the CDR3 is TGTGCCAGTAGTATAGTCCCGGGGGTCAACCTCAATAGCAATCAGCCCCAGCATTTT. Protein: CASSIVPGVNLNSNQPQHF.

This clone appeared a single time. The chain is built from TRBV5-6 and TRBJ2-3, with TRBD2 identical over 10 bases. Germline loops: CDR1 SGHDT, CDR2 YYEEEE. The CDR3 contains 17 residues. Unmatched junction bases numbered 9, after V lost 4 bases and J lost 1 base. CDR3: CASSAGAGTSGTDTQYF. Here the CDR3 DNA reads TGTGCCAGCAGCGCCGGGGCCGGGACTAGCGGCACAGATACGCAGTATTTT.

The J gene is TRBJ1-5, the V gene TRBV7-2; 11 positions agree with TRBD1. Germline V gene sequence: CDR1 SGHTA, CDR2 FQGNSA. The ends lost 7 bases at V and 7 bases at J; junction bases unmatched: 9. CDR3 length: 15 amino acids. CDR3 amino acids: CASTLGGTGGQPQHF. CDR3 sequence (DNA): TGTGCCAGCACCCTCGGAGGGACAGGGGGACAGCCCCAGCATTTT.

V is TRBV11-1 and J is TRBJ2-7; perhaps TRBD1 as D (6 bases). The CDR3 covers 14 residues. The germline V gene has CDR1 SGHAT and CDR2 FQDESV (reference sequence). Trimming took 2 bases from V and 5 from J, leaving 13 bases between them. The CDR3 DNA reads TGTGCCAGCAGCTTACTCGGACAGTCACACGAGCAGTACTTC. Protein sequence: CASSLLGQSHEQYF.

V is TRBV4-1 and J is TRBJ2-5, with D possibly matching TRBD2 (7 bases). The CDR3 extends over 15 amino acids. The germline gives CDR1 MGHRA, CDR2 YSYEKL. V shed 0 bases and J shed 5 bases, with 13 bases lying between them. The CDR3 DNA is TGCGCCAGCAGCCAAGAATCGGGGGGCCGGGAGACCCAGTACTTC. It translates to CASSQESGGRETQYF.

The rearrangement links TRBV19 to TRBJ1-4; TRBD1 agrees at 10 bases. CDR1 and CDR2 (germline): LNHDA, SQIVND (reference sequence). J was trimmed by 6 bases and V by 1 base; bases with no gene match: 8. The length of the CDR3 is 17 residues. The CDR3 loop is CASSIASTGGEDEKLFF. The DNA for the CDR3 is TGTGCCAGTAGTATAGCCTCGACAGGGGGCGAAGATGAAAAACTGTTTTTT.

This chain connects TRBV9 to TRBJ2-7; TRBD2 might be the D (7 bases). The V end lost 0 bases, the J end lost 3 bases, and 13 bases lay between the germline ends. Looked up from germline, CDR1 is SGDLS and CDR2 is YYNGEE. The CDR3 is made up of 15 amino acids. CDR3 DNA sequence: TGTGCCAGCAGCGTAGGGGGGGGCGATCGCTACGAGCAGTACTTC. Amino acid sequence: CASSVGGGDRYEQYF.

The V call is TRBV7-2, the J call TRBJ1-1; tentatively, D is TRBD1 (6 bases). This CDR3 has 16 residues. V lost 6 bases to trimming and J lost 3 bases, with 20 bases between them. Germline CDR1 reads SGHTA; CDR2 reads FQGNSA. In DNA form, the CDR3 reads TGTGCCAGCAGACATGCCACAGGGCTAAAGGACACTGAAGCTTTCTTT. Translation: CASRHATGLKDTEAFF.